This is a list of T cell receptor beta chains from one sample in a study of human T cells and chemical hapten exposure. TCRdb processed the RACE reads anew with MiXCR; each CDR3 protein has one entry. The table lists more than 300,000 distinct CDR3 sequences, around 5.5% of them singletons, with about 8.2% in the top ten. Sequences were derived from whole blood, sampled in connection with sensitization to the hapten diphenylcyclopropenone (DPC). These receptors all come from a woman between 18 and 30 years old with alopecia areata. Some clones in this sample may be carry-over from other donors' samples. Both conserved end residues are part of each CDR3. A D gene is named only where the DNA matches it firmly. Not every row has a clone size; where given, it reads once, few, many or a size class.

V gene	J gene	D gene	clone size	CDR3 protein	CDR3 DNA
TRBV6-4	TRBJ2-3	.	many	CASSLSDGADTQYF	TGTGCCAGCAGCCTCTCCGACGGAGCAGATACGCAGTATTTT
TRBV4-3	TRBJ2-7	.	few	CASSQDFRELSYF	TGCGCCAGCAGCCAAGACTTCCGGGAGCTTTCGTACTTC
TRBV6-2/TRBV6-3	TRBJ2-3	TRBD2	.	CASSSLVSGGADTQYF	TGTGCCAGCAGCTCCCTGGTGAGCGGGGGAGCAGATACGCAGTATTTT
TRBV28	TRBJ1-1	.	many	CASRDRDISNTEAFF	TGTGCCAGCAGAGACCGGGACATTTCAAACACTGAAGCTTTCTTT
TRBV6-5	TRBJ1-5	.	many	CASRPQGDGQPQHF	TGTGCCAGCAGACCGCAAGGGGACGGTCAGCCCCAGCATTTT
TRBV6-1	TRBJ2-3	TRBD2	many	CASSQVAGDTDTQYF	TGTGCCAGCAGCCAAGTGGCGGGGGACACAGATACGCAGTATTTT
TRBV28	TRBJ2-4	.	many	CASKGSGTSQNIQYF	TGTGCCAGCAAGGGTTCCGGCACCAGTCAAAACATTCAGTACTTC
TRBV4-3	TRBJ2-2	TRBD1	few	CASSQQPGQGGSGELFF	TGCGCCAGCAGCCAACAACCGGGACAGGGCGGCTCCGGGGAGCTGTTTTTT
TRBV18	TRBJ2-1	TRBD1	.	CASSPGQGDHEQFF	TGTGCCAGCTCACCGGGACAGGGGGATCATGAGCAGTTCTTC
TRBV4-1	TRBJ1-1	.	few	CASSQASTVAQRNTEAFF	TGCGCCAGCAGCCAAGCGTCCACCGTCGCCCAAAGAAACACTGAAGCTTTCTTT
TRBV5-4	TRBJ1-2	.	many	CASSSFVGANYGYTF	TGTGCCAGCAGCTCATTCGTCGGAGCTAACTATGGCTACACCTTC
TRBV11-2	TRBJ1-2	.	.	CASSLADSYGYTF	TGTGCCAGCAGCTTAGCCGACAGCTATGGCTACACCTTC
TRBV6-1	TRBJ2-3	TRBD1	few	CASSGFPGQAFSSTDTQYF	TGTGCCAGCAGCGGATTTCCGGGACAGGCTTTTTCTAGCACAGATACGCAGTATTTT
TRBV6-1	TRBJ1-1	.	few	CASREHRDTEAFF	TGTGCCAGCAGGGAACACAGGGACACTGAAGCTTTCTTT
TRBV7-9	TRBJ1-4	.	.	CASSLMAGEYEKLFF	TGTGCCAGCAGCTTAATGGCGGGGGAATATGAAAAACTGTTTTTT
TRBV18	TRBJ1-5	TRBD1	few	CASSPRGQGQGNQPQHF	TGTGCCAGCTCACCACGGGGACAGGGACAGGGCAATCAGCCCCAGCATTTT
TRBV4-1	TRBJ2-1	.	few	CASRLGDEQFF	TGCGCCAGCAGGCTAGGGGATGAGCAGTTCTTC
TRBV5-6	TRBJ2-2	TRBD1	.	CASSLGSQGATGELFF	TGTGCCAGCAGCTTGGGCTCCCAGGGGGCCACCGGGGAGCTGTTTTTT
TRBV6-5	TRBJ1-4	.	many	CASSYNWAPDYEKLFF	TGTGCCAGCAGTTACAATTGGGCCCCGGATTATGAAAAACTGTTTTTT
TRBV5-1	TRBJ1-1	.	few	CASTRGDTEAFF	TGCGCCAGCACCAGAGGGGACACTGAAGCTTTCTTT
TRBV20-1	TRBJ2-3	.	.	CRVPGAGSTDTQYF	TGCAGGGTCCCGGGGGCCGGTAGCACAGATACGCAGTATTTT
TRBV12-3/TRBV12-4	TRBJ2-3	TRBD1	few	CASSSRQGASSDTQYF	TGTGCCAGCAGTTCGAGACAGGGGGCTTCTTCGGATACGCAGTATTTT
TRBV6-5	TRBJ1-2	.	many	CASTRIGDSLYGYTF	TGTGCCAGCACCAGAATCGGTGACAGCCTTTATGGCTACACCTTC
TRBV6-4	TRBJ1-1	.	few	CASSDTAGGTEAFF	TGTGCCAGCAGTGATACGGCGGGGGGCACTGAAGCTTTCTTT
TRBV6-2/TRBV6-3	TRBJ1-5	.	few	CASSLRIGQPQHF	TGTGCCAGCAGTCTAAGGATTGGTCAGCCCCAGCATTTT
TRBV24-1	TRBJ1-5	.	many	CATSRPFSNQPQHF	TGTGCCACCAGTCGCCCGTTTAGCAATCAGCCCCAGCATTTT
TRBV11-2	TRBJ2-7	.	few	CASSPRQSSYEQYF	TGTGCCAGCAGCCCAAGACAGAGCTCCTACGAGCAGTACTTC
TRBV7-8	TRBJ1-1	.	many	CASSSGARIVTEAFF	TGTGCCAGCAGCTCCGGGGCCAGGATTGTCACTGAAGCTTTCTTT
TRBV7-2	TRBJ1-3	.	many	CASSLGVGGTRNTIYF	TGTGCCAGCAGCTTAGGCGTAGGGGGGACCCGGAACACCATATATTTT
TRBV29-1	TRBJ2-7	.	.	CRAATGTSYEQYF	TGCAGGGCCGCAACAGGGACCTCCTACGAGCAGTACTTC
TRBV27	TRBJ1-1	TRBD1	few	CASSRPGQGENTEAFF	TGTGCCAGCAGTCGTCCGGGACAGGGGGAGAACACTGAAGCTTTCTTT
TRBV9	TRBJ2-5	.	few	CASSVESETQYF	TGTGCCAGCAGCGTAGAATCAGAGACCCAGTACTTC
TRBV7-9	TRBJ2-3	TRBD1	many	CASSLKGTGGHTQYF	TGTGCCAGCAGCTTGAAAGGGACAGGAGGTCATACGCAGTATTTT
TRBV10-3	TRBJ1-2	.	.	CATRAGIANYGYTF	TGTGCCACGCGGGCAGGGATCGCTAACTATGGCTACACCTTC
TRBV6-5	TRBJ1-5	.	few	CASSYSRGGNQPQHF	TGTGCCAGCAGTTACTCGAGGGGAGGCAATCAGCCCCAGCATTTT
TRBV7-3	TRBJ2-1	TRBD1	many	CASSPEAGGLGEQFF	TGTGCCAGCAGCCCCGAGGCAGGGGGCTTGGGTGAGCAGTTCTTC
TRBV12-3/TRBV12-4	TRBJ2-3	.	many	CASSSRTSSTDTQYF	TGTGCCAGCAGTTCCCGGACGTCTAGCACAGATACGCAGTATTTT
TRBV6-2/TRBV6-3	TRBJ2-5	TRBD2	many	CASTLAGAETQYF	TGTGCCAGCACCTTAGCGGGGGCAGAGACCCAGTACTTC
TRBV20-1	TRBJ2-3	TRBD1	few	CSARFTGGRDTQYF	TGCAGTGCTAGATTTACAGGGGGCAGAGATACGCAGTATTTT
TRBV20-1	TRBJ2-2	TRBD1	.	CSAPDDRVNTGELFF	TGCAGTGCTCCTGACGACAGGGTGAACACCGGGGAGCTGTTTTTT
TRBV7-2	TRBJ2-3	TRBD2	.	CASSLRPPSGASTDTQYF	TGTGCCAGCAGCTTACGTCCACCTAGCGGGGCTAGCACAGATACGCAGTATTTT
TRBV27	TRBJ2-7	.	.	CASCYEGGYEQYF	TGTGCCAGCTGCTATGAGGGGGGCTACGAGCAGTACTTC
TRBV20-1	TRBJ2-5	.	few	CSARARVKETQYF	TGCAGTGCTAGAGCCAGAGTAAAAGAGACCCAGTACTTC
TRBV12-3/TRBV12-4	TRBJ1-1	.	many	CASSLSRDEAFF	TGTGCCAGCAGTTTATCCAGAGATGAAGCTTTCTTT
TRBV9	TRBJ2-3	.	.	CASSVHYPGTDTQYF	TGTGCCAGCAGCGTACACTACCCCGGCACAGATACGCAGTATTTT